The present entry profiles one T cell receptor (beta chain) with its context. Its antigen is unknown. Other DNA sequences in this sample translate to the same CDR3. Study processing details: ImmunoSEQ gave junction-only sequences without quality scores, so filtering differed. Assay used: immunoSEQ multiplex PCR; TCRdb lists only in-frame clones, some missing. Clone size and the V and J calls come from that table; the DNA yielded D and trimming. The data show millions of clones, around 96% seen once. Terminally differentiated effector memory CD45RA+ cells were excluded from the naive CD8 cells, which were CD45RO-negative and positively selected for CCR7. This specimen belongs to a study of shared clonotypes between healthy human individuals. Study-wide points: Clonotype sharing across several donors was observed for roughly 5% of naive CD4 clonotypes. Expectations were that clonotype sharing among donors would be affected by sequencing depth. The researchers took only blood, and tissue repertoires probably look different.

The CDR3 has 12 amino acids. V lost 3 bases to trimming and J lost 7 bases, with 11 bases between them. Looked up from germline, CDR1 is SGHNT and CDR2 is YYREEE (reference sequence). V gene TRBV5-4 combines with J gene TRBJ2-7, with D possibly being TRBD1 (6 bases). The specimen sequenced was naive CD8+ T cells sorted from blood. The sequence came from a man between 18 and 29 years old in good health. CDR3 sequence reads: CASSSGVNEQYF. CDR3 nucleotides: TGTGCCAGCAGCTCAGGGGTAAATGAGCAGTACTTC.